These T cell receptor beta chains were read from a single sample in a study of T cell responses to AZD1222 COVID-19 vaccine. Here immunoSEQ multiplex PCR was the method, and the copy in TCRdb shows in-frame clones only, minus some. Altogether roughly 50,000 clones are present, more than 70% being singletons, with the ten largest covering less than 2%. Sequences were derived from peripheral blood, sampled on day 0 of AZD1222 vaccination. These receptors came from an adult in good health. Both conserved end residues are part of each CDR3. The order of the fields is CDR3 protein, CDR3 DNA, clone size, D gene, J gene, V gene. The D gene is left open where the match is weak. The size of a clone is reported for some rows only, either as once, few or many, or as a class for expanded clones.

CACLVIYEQYF	TGTGCCTGTCTGGTGATCTACGAGCAGTACTTC	.	.	TRBJ2-7	TRBV30
CASSLIVGTGGPLMYSNQPQHF	TGTGCCAGCAGCTTAATAGTGGGGACAGGGGGCCCCCTAATGTATAGCAATCAGCCCCAGCATTTT	.	TRBD1	TRBJ1-5	TRBV7-3
CASSLAGTSGNGYTF	TGTGCCAGCAGTTTAGCCGGGACATCGGGCAATGGCTACACCTTC	.	.	TRBJ1-2	TRBV28
CASSLTTNAIYEQYF	TGTGCCAGCAGCTTAACCACCAATGCCATCTACGAGCAGTACTTC	.	.	TRBJ2-7	TRBV7-2
CASSQGGTGQETQYF	TGTGCCAGCAGCCAAGGCGGGACAGGGCAAGAGACCCAGTACTTC	.	TRBD1	TRBJ2-5	TRBV11-2
CASSRGVIGRAFF	TGTGCCAGCAGCCGGGGGGTTATAGGTAGAGCTTTCTTT	.	.	TRBJ1-1	TRBV3-1/TRBV3-2
CASRGGDTQYF	TGTGCCAGCAGGGGGGGAGATACGCAGTATTTT	.	.	TRBJ2-3	TRBV6-5
CASSEGGGTWETQYF	TGTGCCAGCAGTGAAGGGGGCGGGACCTGGGAGACCCAGTACTTC	.	.	TRBJ2-5	TRBV6-1
CASSLQPGLPNEQFF	TGTGCCAGCAGCTTACAACCGGGACTTCCTAATGAGCAGTTCTTC	.	.	TRBJ2-1	TRBV5-5
CSVDGSRSYNEQFF	TGCAGCGTTGATGGAAGTAGGTCCTACAATGAGCAGTTCTTC	.	.	TRBJ2-1	TRBV29-1
CASSLSAGGFNPYEQYF	TGTGCCAGCAGTCTATCAGCAGGGGGCTTCAATCCCTACGAGCAGTACTTC	.	TRBD1	TRBJ2-7	TRBV6-6
CASSPTSGRAGIPYEQYF	TGTGCCAGCAGTCCAACTAGCGGGAGGGCCGGGATCCCTTACGAGCAGTACTTC	.	TRBD2	TRBJ2-7	TRBV7-9
CASSSLRGNPYEQYF	TGTGCCAGCAGCTCCCTGCGCGGGAACCCCTACGAGCAGTACTTC	.	.	TRBJ2-7	TRBV11-2
CASSNTEPGNTIYF	TGTGCCAGCTCAAATACAGAACCTGGAAACACCATATATTTT	few	.	TRBJ1-3	TRBV18
CASSEALGFEQYF	TGTGCCAGCAGTGAAGCGCTTGGCTTCGAGCAGTACTTC	.	.	TRBJ2-7	TRBV6-1
CASSLVPTGGPETQYF	TGTGCCAGCAGCTTAGTCCCCACGGGAGGGCCGGAGACCCAGTACTTC	.	TRBD2	TRBJ2-5	TRBV7-6
CASSVDDYQPQHF	TGTGCCAGCAGCGTAGATGACTACCAGCCCCAGCATTTT	.	.	TRBJ1-5	TRBV9
CSGADGYEQYF	TGCAGTGGCGCGGACGGCTACGAGCAGTACTTC	.	.	TRBJ2-7	TRBV20-1
CASSHGLAGFNEQFF	TGTGCCAGCAGCCACGGACTAGCGGGATTTAATGAGCAGTTCTTC	.	TRBD2	TRBJ2-1	TRBV7-6
CASSLSGTVSGNTIYF	TGTGCCAGCAGCTTAAGTGGGACAGTCTCTGGAAACACCATATATTTT	once	TRBD1	TRBJ1-3	TRBV7-2
CASTGSGYSNQPQHF	TGTGCCAGCACGGGCTCCGGGTATAGCAATCAGCCCCAGCATTTT	once	.	TRBJ1-5	TRBV2
CASSRTVLSGRGNEQFF	TGTGCCAGCAGCCGAACTGTCCTTAGCGGGAGGGGGAATGAGCAGTTCTTC	.	TRBD2	TRBJ2-1	TRBV28
CASSTQGWGEQYF	TGTGCCAGCAGTACCCAGGGGTGGGGCGAGCAGTACTTC	.	.	TRBJ2-7	TRBV2
CAITPRERSGTGELFF	TGTGCCATCACCCCTAGGGAGCGGTCGGGCACCGGGGAGCTGTTTTTT	.	.	TRBJ2-2	TRBV10-3
CASSLQGPGTEAFF	TGTGCCAGCAGTTTACAGGGCCCGGGGACTGAAGCTTTCTTT	.	.	TRBJ1-1	TRBV27